One sample yielded the 30 T cell receptor beta chains listed below, sequenced in a study of cytomegalovirus exposure and HLA in healthy donors. PCR involved 60 Vbeta and 13 Jbeta primers. The assay was immunoSEQ multiplex PCR, and TCRdb's table has in-frame clones only and misses some. The data show 130,000 to 150,000 clones, approximately 80% seen once. Sequencing input: PBMCs. Receptors were obtained from a male donor in good health and CMV-seronegative.

V gene TRBV14 combines with J gene TRBJ2-1, with TRBD2 matching 13 bases. CDR3 length: 14 amino acids. The V gene's germline CDR1 is SGHDN and CDR2 FVKESK. J lost 10 bases, V lost 4 bases, and 4 bases had no gene match. CDR3 amino acids: CASSLTSGGAEQFF. In DNA, the CDR3 is TGTGCCAGCAGCCTTACTAGCGGGGGGGCCGAGCAGTTCTTC.

The chain combines TRBV28 with TRBJ1-1; the D is unclear. This CDR3 region has 14 residues. Germline values: CDR1 MDHEN, CDR2 SYDVKM. The V and J ends lost 6 bases and 5 bases respectively, with 16 bases between them. CDR3 coding DNA: TGTGCCAGCAGCCTTCGAGGCGGGAGGACTGAAGCTTTCTTT. As protein: CASSLRGGRTEAFF.

This clone has a single count. This sequence joins TRBV5-6 and TRBJ1-5; D possibly corresponds to TRBD1 (5 bases). This CDR3 region has 14 residues. Germline V gene data show CDR1 as SGHDT and CDR2 as YYEEEE. V gave up 3 bases and J gave up 3 bases, with 10 bases separating them. The CDR3 DNA follows: TGTGCCAGCAGCTCTCGACAGAACAATCAGCCCCAGCATTTT. Protein product: CASSSRQNNQPQHF.

The gene calls are TRBV5-5 and TRBJ1-3; 7 bases line up with TRBD1. The CDR3 runs to 15 residues. Germline CDR1 SGHKS, CDR2 YYEKEE (reference sequence). Trimming removed 2 bases from V and 8 bases from J; junction bases left unmatched: 10. This CDR3 is CASSFSTGEYDTIYF. The CDR3, as DNA: TGTGCCAGCAGCTTTAGTACAGGGGAGTATGACACCATATATTTT.

V is TRBV28 and J is TRBJ2-7, with TRBD2 matching over 11 bases. This CDR3 is 15 amino acids long. V was clipped by 6 bases and J by 4 bases; unmatched bases: 8. Per the germline V gene, CDR1 is MDHEN and CDR2 is SYDVKM. CDR3: CASRDSGGAEYEQYF. CDR3 nucleotides: TGTGCCAGCAGGGATAGCGGGGGGGCCGAATACGAGCAGTACTTC.

This chain links TRBV28 with TRBJ2-5; no clear D. The end of the DNA aligns better with TRBJ2-7, so the J call may be wrong. The CDR3 totals 14 residues. Germline V gives CDR1 MDHEN, CDR2 SYDVKM. In DNA, the CDR3 is TGTGCCAGTCGTCACCCCGGGTCCTCCTACGAGCAGTACTTC. Protein: CASRHPGSSYEQYF.

CDR3 DNA: TGTGCCAGCAGTTCCCGGACAGAAGCTTTCTTT. Amino acid sequence: CASSSRTEAFF. This chain joins TRBV11-2 and TRBJ1-1; D perhaps matches TRBD1 (5 bases). The germline V gene has CDR1 SGHAT and CDR2 FQNNGV. The germline V and J ends were trimmed by 6 bases and 8 bases, with 10 bases remaining between them. The CDR3 has 11 amino acids.

The gene calls are TRBV11-3 and TRBJ2-1; 13 positions agree with TRBD2. In germline, CDR1 is SGHNT, CDR2 YENEEA. This CDR3 spans 19 amino acids. V gave up 1 base and J gave up 4 bases; unmatched junction bases: 10. CDR3: CASSLAGTSGVAHYNEQFF. The CDR3 DNA follows: TGTGCCAGCAGCTTAGCCGGGACTAGCGGGGTGGCCCATTACAATGAGCAGTTCTTC.

This clone was seen only a few times. V gene TRBV4-1 combines with J gene TRBJ2-3, with 12 positions matching TRBD2. The CDR3 loop spans 15 amino acids. From germline, CDR1 is MGHRA and CDR2 YSYEKL. Trimming removed 2 bases from V and 4 bases from J; junction bases left unmatched: 1. The CDR3 bases are TGCGCCAGCAGCCAACTAGCGGGGGGGCCAGATACGCAGTATTTT. Encoded protein: CASSQLAGGPDTQYF.

The chain uses TRBV19 and TRBJ2-5, with TRBD2 matching over 8 bases. With V trimmed by 5 bases and J by 1 base, 9 bases remained unmatched. Germline assignment: CDR1 LNHDA and CDR2 SQIVND (reference sequence). The CDR3 covers 16 residues. CDR3 sequence: CASSRGSGVFQETQYF. In DNA, the CDR3 is TGTGCCAGTAGTCGTGGTAGCGGGGTCTTCCAAGAGACCCAGTACTTC.

Only a few counts were recorded for this clone. The rearrangement joins TRBV9 to TRBJ1-2, with 7 bases aligning to TRBD1. Germline assignment: CDR1 SGDLS and CDR2 YYNGEE. Trimming at V came to 4 bases and at J to 3 bases, leaving 12 bases not matched to a gene. This CDR3 has 16 residues. CDR3 coding DNA: TGTGCCAGCAGCCCTCGGGACAGCCCACTACACTATGGCTACACCTTC. Encoded protein: CASSPRDSPLHYGYTF.

There are a few counts of this clone. V and J are TRBV6-6 and TRBJ1-5; 10 bases are shared with TRBD1. The CDR3 is made up of 14 amino acids. Germline lookup yields CDR1 MNHNY and CDR2 SVGAGI (reference sequence). The J segment lost 7 bases and the V segment lost 4 bases, leaving 4 bases of the junction unmatched. The CDR3 spells CASSSPGQGQPQHF. The CDR3 DNA sequence: TGTGCCAGCAGTTCTCCGGGACAGGGGCAGCCCCAGCATTTT.

There are a few counts of this clone. This sequence joins TRBV20-1 and TRBJ1-1; 7 bases line up with TRBD1. CDR1 is DFQATT and CDR2 is SNEGSKA in the germline V gene (reference sequence). The V gene end was trimmed by 3 bases and the J gene end by 12 bases; junction bases not matched to a gene: 4. The CDR3 extends over 10 amino acids. DNA of the CDR3: TGCAGTGCTAGTGACAGGGTACCTTTCTTT. Translation: CSASDRVPFF.

This chain joins TRBV25-1 and TRBJ2-5, with D maybe TRBD2 (5 bases). This CDR3 is built from 17 residues. Germline V gives CDR1 MGHDK, CDR2 SYGVNS. V was shortened by 2 bases and J by 5 bases, with 21 bases between the two germline ends. The CDR3 sequence: CASSEKETITPRETQYF. DNA of the CDR3: TGTGCCAGCAGTGAAAAGGAGACTATTACCCCGCGCGAGACCCAGTACTTC.

This chain links TRBV5-4 with TRBJ2-5; D unresolved. The CDR3 is 15 residues long. V lost 0 bases and J lost 1, with 10 bases in between. Germline loops: CDR1 SGHNT, CDR2 YYREEE (reference sequence). As DNA, the CDR3 is TGTGCCAGCAGCTTGGTGGGCGCCGCCCAAGAGACCCAGTACTTC. This gives the protein CASSLVGAAQETQYF.

The chain combines TRBV19 with TRBJ1-2, with 9 nucleotides matching TRBD1. The ends lost 2 bases at V and 0 bases at J; junction bases unmatched: 7. This CDR3 contains 17 residues. CDR1 and CDR2 (germline): LNHDA, SQIVND (reference sequence). This chain's CDR3 is CASSIPTGGFSNYGYTF. The CDR3 coding sequence is TGTGCCAGTAGTATACCCACAGGGGGCTTTTCTAACTATGGCTACACCTTC.

V gene TRBV19 combines with J gene TRBJ1-4; TRBD1 matches 7 bases. The CDR3 covers 14 residues. J was trimmed by 5 bases and V by 4 bases; bases with no gene match: 4. Per germline, CDR1 LNHDA and CDR2 SQIVND (reference sequence). The CDR3 nucleotides are TGTGCCAGTAGTACTTGGGACAGAAATGAAAAACTGTTTTTT. Its protein is CASSTWDRNEKLFF.

The chain couples TRBV11-2 to TRBJ1-2, with 7 bases matching TRBD1. The CDR3 length is 15 residues. Germline CDR1 SGHAT, CDR2 FQNNGV. J was trimmed by 4 bases and V by 5 bases; bases with no gene match: 10. The CDR3 spells CASSPQGRGVYGYTF. CDR3 DNA: TGTGCCAGCAGCCCCCAGGGCAGGGGGGTCTATGGCTACACCTTC. The full variable domain, completed using reference TRBV11-2 and TRBJ1-2, is EAGVAQSPRYKIIEKRQSVAFWCNPISGHATLYWYQQILGQGPKLLIQFQNNGVVDDSQLPKDRFSAERLKGVDSTLKIQPAKLEDSAVYLCASSPQGRGVYGYTFGSGTRLTVV.

The V call is TRBV29-1, the J call TRBJ2-1, with 9 bases lining up with TRBD1. V lost 4 bases to trimming and J lost 2 bases; unmatched junction nucleotides: 0. This CDR3 has 13 amino acids. Germline V gene sequence: CDR1 SQVTM, CDR2 ANQGSEA. This chain's CDR3 is CSVGDRAYNEQFF. CDR3 in DNA: TGCAGCGTTGGGGACAGGGCCTACAATGAGCAGTTCTTC.

The chain employs TRBV7-2 and TRBJ1-6, with TRBD1 matching 7 bases. Germline-derived CDR1 and CDR2 are SGHTA and FQGNSA. The CDR3 has 14 residues. V gave up 2 bases and J gave up 8 bases; unmatched junction bases: 3. The CDR3 coding sequence is TGTGCCAGCAGCTTAAAAGGGGGCGATTCACCCCTCCACTTT. Encoded protein: CASSLKGGDSPLHF.

The V gene is TRBV5-1, the J gene TRBJ1-2; D might be TRBD1 (5 bases). The length of the CDR3 is 16 residues. Germline CDR1 SGHRS, CDR2 YFSETQ. The germline V and J ends were trimmed by 3 bases and 5 bases, with 20 bases remaining between them. Here the CDR3 DNA reads TGCGCCAGCAGCTGGGACCGGGAGACGGGTGGATATGGCTACACCTTC. Translated: CASSWDRETGGYGYTF.

A note on this clone: One end of the junction is discordant with germline, which a read error may explain. The rearrangement uses TRBV7-9 and TRBJ2-3, with D possibly matching TRBD2 (5 bases). The germline V gene encodes CDR1 SEHNR and CDR2 FQNEAQ (reference sequence). This CDR3 has 18 amino acids. The CDR3 sequence is CSSSQRVSTAARTDTQYF. In nucleotides, the CDR3 is TGTTCCAGCAGCCAGAGGGTTTCGACGGCAGCCCGCACAGATACGCAGTATTTT.

The chain links TRBV28 to TRBJ1-5, with a possible D match to TRBD1 (5 bases). The CDR3 loop spans 15 amino acids. Germline CDR1 and CDR2: MDHEN and SYDVKM. The V end was cut by 3 bases, the J end by 5 bases, with 14 bases between. The CDR3 here is CASSLGGTIHQPQHF. The CDR3 DNA sequence: TGTGCCAGCAGTTTGGGGGGGACGATCCATCAGCCCCAGCATTTT.

The chain employs TRBV4-1 and TRBJ2-7; tentative D call: TRBD2 (6 bases). The germline V and J ends were trimmed by 4 bases and 6 bases, with 16 bases remaining between them. Per the germline V gene, CDR1 is MGHRA and CDR2 is YSYEKL. CDR3 length: 14 residues. Written as DNA, the CDR3 is TGCGCCAGCAGCCTTCTGGCCGGGACTGGCGAGCAGTACTTC. It encodes CASSLLAGTGEQYF.

V and J are TRBV7-3 and TRBJ2-3, with 7 bases aligning to TRBD2. The CDR3 spans 13 residues. Looked up from germline, CDR1 is SGHTA and CDR2 is FQGTGA. The trim removed 5 bases at V and 3 bases at J, leaving 2 bases unmatched. The CDR3, as DNA: TGTGCCAGCAGCCGGACTAGAACAGATACGCAGTATTTT. Protein: CASSRTRTDTQYF.

About this clone itself: Other DNA sequences in the sample encode the same CDR3. The rearrangement uses TRBV9 and TRBJ1-1; 8 bases map to TRBD1. Germline assignment: CDR1 SGDLS and CDR2 YYNGEE. The CDR3 is 14 residues long. Germline trimming cut 5 bases from V and 4 bases from J; bases unmatched to any gene: 7. The CDR3 DNA reads as TGTGCCAGCAGTCAGGGGGCGCAGGCCACTGAAGCTTTCTTT. This gives the protein CASSQGAQATEAFF.

The chain joins TRBV7-3 to TRBJ2-7; 8 nucleotides match TRBD2. The CDR3 is 15 amino acids. J gave up 4 bases and V 4 bases, and 9 bases lay outside the gene matches. Germline values: CDR1 SGHTA, CDR2 FQGTGA. The DNA for the CDR3 is TGTGCCAGCAGCTCCCTTTGGACTAGCATGTACGAGCAGTACTTC. The encoded protein is CASSSLWTSMYEQYF.

V usage is TRBV4-2 and J usage is TRBJ2-4; D remains unclear. V was shortened by 0 bases and J by 0 bases, with 6 bases between the two germline ends. Looked up from germline, CDR1 is LGHNA and CDR2 is YNFKEQ. The CDR3 runs to 15 residues. This chain's CDR3 is CASSQEAQAKNIQYF. CDR3 DNA sequence: TGTGCCAGCAGCCAAGAGGCCCAAGCCAAAAACATTCAGTACTTC.

The chain links TRBV6-6 to TRBJ2-2; D might be TRBD1 (6 bases). The CDR3 length is 16 residues. V dropped 5 bases and J dropped 3 bases, with 16 bases sitting between them. Germline V CDR1 and CDR2: MNHNY, SVGAGI (reference sequence). CDR3 sequence: CASSPDRPIDTGELFF. The DNA for the CDR3 is TGTGCCAGCAGTCCAGACAGGCCCATAGACACCGGGGAGCTGTTTTTT.

The chain is built from TRBV7-9 and TRBJ1-1; D unclear. Trimming removed 2 bases at V and 5 bases at J, with 9 bases between. Germline V lookup: CDR1 SEHNR, CDR2 FQNEAQ (reference sequence). The CDR3 is made up of 13 amino acids. The CDR3 sequence is CASSLPGGTEAFF. CDR3 nucleotide sequence: TGTGCCAGCAGCTTACCGGGCGGGACTGAAGCTTTCTTT.